Following are 18 T cell receptor beta chains from one sample sequenced in a study of identical twins. In TCRdb, the 5' RACE reads were re-called with MiXCR into one record per CDR3 protein. There are about 920,000 distinct CDR3 sequences in the sample; more than 9% occur only once, and roughly 1.6% lies in the top ten. These data also formed part of another study, on yellow fever vaccine responses in identical twins.

Sample: PBMCs. All receptors come from a young woman in good health.

This clonotype came up a few times. The chain links TRBV4-1 to TRBJ2-2, with a tentative D call TRBD2 (6 bases). The germline gives CDR1 MGHRA, CDR2 YSYEKL. The CDR3 contains 17 residues. V was shortened by 2 bases and J by 6 bases, with 19 bases between the two germline ends. The CDR3 DNA reads as TGCGCCAGCAGCCAATTTACAGGACTACCTGGACCCGGGGAGCTGTTTTTT. Its translation: CASSQFTGLPGPGELFF.

In this sample, this clonotype turned up many times. CDR3 in amino acids: CSVEDRSGLAGAGEQYF. The CDR3 bases are TGCAGCGTTGAAGACAGGTCCGGACTAGCGGGGGCAGGGGAGCAGTACTTC. The J gene is TRBJ2-7, the V gene TRBV29-1, with 13 bases that match TRBD2. The V gene end was trimmed by 0 bases and the J gene end by 7 bases; junction bases not matched to a gene: 12. CDR1 and CDR2 from the germline V gene are SQVTM and ANQGSEA. This CDR3 spans 17 amino acids.

This clonotype appeared a few times. This rearrangement joins TRBV28 to TRBJ1-5; 7 bases match TRBD1. V shed 9 bases and J 3 bases; nucleotides not matched to a gene: 11. Germline CDR1 is MDHEN and CDR2 is SYDVKM. The CDR3 spans 15 residues. CDR3 loop: CASTKGAVNNQPQHF. DNA of the CDR3: TGTGCCAGTACCAAGGGGGCTGTAAACAATCAGCCCCAGCATTTT.

The CDR3 here is CATSNDYEQFF. The CDR3 bases are TGTGCCACCAGTAATGACTATGAGCAGTTCTTC. The J gene is TRBJ2-1, the V gene TRBV24-1; no firm D call. Germline V CDR1 and CDR2: KGHDR, SFDVKD. This CDR3 comprises 11 residues. V dropped 6 bases and J dropped 8 bases, with 7 bases sitting between them.

This clonotype appeared many times. This chain connects TRBV29-1 to TRBJ2-3; D unclear. The V end lost 0 bases, the J end lost 1 base, and 8 bases lay between the germline ends. The CDR3 loop spans 14 amino acids. Germline lookup yields CDR1 SQVTM and CDR2 ANQGSEA. CDR3 nucleotide sequence: TGCAGCGTTGAAGATTCAAGGGGCACAGATACGCAGTATTTT. Residues: CSVEDSRGTDTQYF.

In its sample, this clonotype was seen a few times. The chain carries TRBV6-5 and TRBJ1-6; unclear D gene. Germline V gives CDR1 MNHEY, CDR2 SVGAGI. V lost 0 bases, J lost 7 bases, and 10 bases lay in between. The CDR3 runs 15 residues. CDR3 nucleotides: TGTGCCAGCAGTTACTCGAATCTTGGGAATTCACCCCTCCACTTT. It translates to CASSYSNLGNSPLHF.

The J gene is TRBJ2-1, the V gene TRBV28; D is unclear. V was cut by 8 bases and J by 9 bases, with 14 bases left in between. CDR3 length: 12 residues. Germline CDR1 reads MDHEN; CDR2 reads SYDVKM. Here the CDR3 DNA reads TGTGCCAGCGGGCATTGGGTCGGTGAGCAGTTCTTC. This sequence encodes CASGHWVGEQFF.

The sample holds a few counts of this clonotype. The CDR3 nucleotides are TGCGCCAGCAGCTTGGGGCTAAGGGCACAGGGTCGTGTCGATGAGCAGTTCTTC. This codes for CASSLGLRAQGRVDEQFF. This rearrangement joins TRBV5-1 to TRBJ2-1, with a tentative D call TRBD1 (6 bases). The CDR3 is 18 residues long. Germline lookup yields CDR1 SGHRS and CDR2 YFSETQ. V lost 0 bases, J lost 8 bases, and 24 bases lay in between.

The rearrangement links TRBV16 to TRBJ1-5; D may be TRBD1 (6 bases). The CDR3 sequence is 15 residues long. Germline V CDR1 and CDR2: KGHSY, FQNENV. Trimming left V 0 bases short and J 6 bases short, with 12 bases between. The CDR3 reads CASSQSGTWGQPQHF. In DNA form, the CDR3 reads TGTGCCAGCAGCCAATCCGGGACATGGGGTCAGCCCCAGCATTTT.

This clonotype was counted between two and nine times. This chain links TRBV20-1 with TRBJ2-3; 10 nucleotides match TRBD1. The germline V gene encodes CDR1 DFQATT and CDR2 SNEGSKA (reference sequence). The CDR3 has 13 residues. Trimming at V came to 5 bases and at J to 4 bases, leaving 3 bases not matched to a gene. For the CDR3, the DNA is TGCAGTGCTGGGGACAGGGGCGCAGATACGCAGTATTTT. Its protein is CSAGDRGADTQYF.

This clonotype appeared a few times. CDR3 coding DNA: TGTGCCACCAGCAACCCCCATTGGGACCTATACAATGAGCAGTTCTTC. This gives the protein CATSNPHWDLYNEQFF. The rearrangement joins TRBV15 to TRBJ2-1; D may match TRBD1 or TRBD2 (5 bases each). V shed 4 bases and J shed 4 bases, with 17 bases lying between them. Germline CDR1 and CDR2: LNHNV and YYDKDF (reference sequence). The CDR3 runs to 16 residues.

The chain couples TRBV7-2 to TRBJ1-1; D gene uncertain. The CDR3 is 15 amino acids. Trimming took off 2 bases at V and 3 bases at J, with 13 bases between the two ends. The germline CDR1 and CDR2 sequences are SGHTA and FQGNSA. The CDR3 protein is CASSLLGAADTEAFF. As DNA, the CDR3 is TGTGCCAGCAGCTTATTAGGAGCAGCGGACACTGAAGCTTTCTTT.

The chain joins TRBV20-1 to TRBJ2-1; 13 nucleotides align to TRBD2. The germline gives CDR1 DFQATT, CDR2 SNEGSKA (reference sequence). J lost 4 bases, V lost 5 bases, and 5 bases had no gene match. The CDR3 loop spans 15 amino acids. In DNA form, the CDR3 reads TGCAGTGCTCCTGGGGGACTAGCGGGGTACAATGAGCAGTTCTTC. This codes for CSAPGGLAGYNEQFF.

The V gene is TRBV5-1, the J gene TRBJ2-1; 8 nucleotides line up with TRBD2. The junction had 11 bases not matched to a gene; V was cut back by 6 bases and J by 9 bases. Per germline, CDR1 SGHRS and CDR2 YFSETQ. The CDR3 totals 14 residues. The CDR3 DNA sequence: TGCGCCAGCATTTCCTCCGGGGGGGCCAGTGAGCAGTTCTTC. Its translation: CASISSGGASEQFF.

V and J are TRBV28 and TRBJ1-4; no clear D. Trimming cost V 0 bases and J 0 bases, with 2 bases left between them. The CDR3 is 14 amino acids. Germline CDR1 is MDHEN and CDR2 is SYDVKM. DNA for the CDR3: TGTGCCAGCAGTTTATGGACAACTAATGAAAAACTGTTTTTT. Its translation is CASSLWTTNEKLFF.

This clonotype was recorded at least ten times. The chain combines TRBV12-3 or TRBV12-4 with TRBJ2-7; no definite D call. With 1 base removed from V and 6 bases from J, the gap between germline ends came to 7 bases. The CDR3 is 12 residues long. CDR3: CASSLGSREQYF. In DNA form, the CDR3 reads TGTGCCAGCAGTTTAGGTAGCCGCGAGCAGTACTTC.

This clonotype appeared a few times. The V and J genes are TRBV20-1 and TRBJ2-5, with D uncertain. CDR1 and CDR2 from the germline V gene are DFQATT and SNEGSKA (reference sequence). V gave up 2 bases and J gave up 5 bases, with 12 bases separating them. The CDR3 consists of 13 residues. The CDR3 loop reads CSARFEVGETQYF. The CDR3 nucleotides read TGCAGTGCTAGATTCGAGGTGGGGGAGACCCAGTACTTC.

Here the CDR3 DNA reads TGCGCCAGCAGCACTAGCGACTACCCGCCCTACAATGAGCAGTTCTTC. It codes for CASSTSDYPPYNEQFF. V is TRBV5-1 and J is TRBJ2-1, with 7 nucleotides matching TRBD2. Germline-derived CDR1 and CDR2 are SGHRS and YFSETQ. This CDR3 comprises 16 residues. With 4 bases clipped from V and 2 bases from J, the junction kept 9 bases outside the gene matches.